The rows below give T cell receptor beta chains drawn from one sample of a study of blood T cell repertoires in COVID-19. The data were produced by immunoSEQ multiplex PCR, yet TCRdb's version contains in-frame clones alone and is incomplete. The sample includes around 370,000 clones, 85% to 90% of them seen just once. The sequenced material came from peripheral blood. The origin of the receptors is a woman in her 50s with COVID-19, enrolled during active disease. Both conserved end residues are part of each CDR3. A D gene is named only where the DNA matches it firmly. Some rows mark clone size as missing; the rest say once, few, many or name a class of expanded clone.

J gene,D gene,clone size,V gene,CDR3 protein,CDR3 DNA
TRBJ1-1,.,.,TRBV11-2,CASSFSQNTEAFF,TGTGCCAGCAGCTTTTCACAGAACACTGAAGCTTTCTTT
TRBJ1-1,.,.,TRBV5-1,CASSSQENTEAFF,TGCGCCAGCAGCTCTCAGGAGAACACTGAAGCTTTCTTT
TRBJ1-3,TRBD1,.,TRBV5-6,CASSLFQGAYTIYF,TGTGCCAGCAGCTTGTTTCAGGGGGCATACACCATATATTTT
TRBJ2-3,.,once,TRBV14,CASSQQVTQSFYSTDTQYF,TGTGCCAGCAGCCAACAGGTCACCCAAAGCTTTTATAGCACAGATACGCAGTATTTT
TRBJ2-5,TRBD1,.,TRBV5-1,CASSEGGTGYETQYF,TGCGCCAGCAGCGAGGGTGGGACAGGGTATGAGACCCAGTACTTC
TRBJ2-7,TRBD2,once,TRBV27,CASSILAGAFYEQYF,TGTGCCAGCAGTATACTAGCGGGAGCCTTCTACGAGCAGTACTTC
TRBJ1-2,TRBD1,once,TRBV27,CASSKALDRASYGYTF,TGTGCCAGCAGTAAGGCCCTGGACAGGGCTAGCTATGGCTACACCTTC
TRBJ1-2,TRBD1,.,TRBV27,CASSLSLTGGVLYGYTF,TGTGCCAGCAGTTTATCCCTCACAGGGGGCGTCCTCTATGGCTACACCTTC
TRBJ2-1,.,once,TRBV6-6,CASKSEKSSYNEQFF,TGTGCCAGCAAAAGCGAGAAGAGCTCCTACAATGAGCAGTTCTTC
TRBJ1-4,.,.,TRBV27,CASSLLGPEGKLFF,TGTGCCAGCAGTTTACTGGGCCCGGAGGGAAAACTGTTTTTT
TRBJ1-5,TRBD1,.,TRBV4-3,CASSRTTTGGFNAQHF,TGCGCCAGCAGCCGCACCACCACAGGGGGGTTTAATGCCCAGCATTTT
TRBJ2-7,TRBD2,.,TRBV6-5,CASSYQREPTYEQYF,TGTGCCAGCAGTTATCAGCGGGAGCCAACCTACGAGCAGTACTTC
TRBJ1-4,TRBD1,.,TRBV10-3,CATSRTGTTNEKLFF,TGTGCCACTTCCCGGACAGGGACAACTAATGAAAAACTGTTTTTT
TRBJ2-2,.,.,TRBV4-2,CASSRGTNTGELFF,TGTGCCAGCAGCCGCGGGACCAACACCGGGGAGCTGTTTTTT
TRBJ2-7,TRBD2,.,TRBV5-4,CASSLSGSSYEQYF,TGTGCCAGCAGCCTTAGCGGGAGCTCCTACGAGCAGTACTTC
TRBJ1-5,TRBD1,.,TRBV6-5,CASTLQGAGNQPQHF,TGTGCCAGCACCTTACAGGGGGCTGGCAATCAGCCCCAGCATTTT
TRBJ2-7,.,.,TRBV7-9,CASSSPRGSYEQYF,TGTGCCAGCAGCTCCCCCAGAGGCTCCTACGAGCAGTACTTC
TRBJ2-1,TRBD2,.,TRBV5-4,CASSSWTSGGEGEQFF,TGTGCCAGCAGCTCCTGGACTAGCGGGGGGGAGGGTGAGCAGTTCTTC